These T cell receptor beta chains were read from a single sample in a study of cytomegalovirus exposure and HLA in healthy donors. Repertoires were generated with immunoSEQ multiplex PCR, while TCRdb's copy carries only in-frame clones and drops some. The sample shows 150,000 to 200,000 clones, just under 90% of them seen only once. Sequencing used PBMCs. These receptor sequences come from a man between 18 and 29 years old in good health and CMV-seropositive. Both conserved end residues are part of each CDR3. The D gene is left open where the match is weak. Clone sizes are given selectively: once, few, many, or a class where the clone is expanded.

D gene	V gene	J gene	CDR3 length	clone size	CDR3 protein	CDR3 DNA
NA	TRBV7-8	TRBJ1-1	13	NA	CASSLGQSPEAFF	TGTGCCAGCAGCTTAGGGCAGTCGCCAGAAGCTTTCTTT
TRBD2	TRBV19	TRBJ2-7	13	NA	CASSMRETLEQYF	TGTGCCAGTAGTATGCGGGAGACTCTCGAGCAGTACTTC
TRBD2	TRBV15	TRBJ2-7	13	NA	CATRQAGAYEQYF	TGTGCCACCAGGCAAGCGGGAGCCTACGAGCAGTACTTC
NA	TRBV7-9	TRBJ2-5	14	once	CASSPRGTQETQYF	TGTGCCAGCAGTCCCCGGGGGACTCAGGAGACCCAGTACTTC
NA	TRBV9	TRBJ2-2	14	NA	CASSVLGAGGELFF	TGTGCCAGCAGCGTATTGGGAGCGGGCGGGGAGCTGTTTTTT
NA	TRBV6-6	TRBJ1-1	13	NA	CASSISRESEAFF	TGTGCCAGCAGCATTTCGAGGGAGTCGGAAGCTTTCTTT
NA	TRBV11-2	TRBJ1-1	18	NA	CASSFFSVSGQPGTEAFF	TGTGCCAGCAGCTTCTTCAGTGTTTCCGGACAGCCGGGCACTGAAGCTTTCTTT
NA	TRBV13	TRBJ1-2	16	NA	CASSTTPRGGAAGYTF	TGTGCCAGCAGCACCACGCCAAGGGGGGGCGCGGCTGGCTACACCTTC
NA	TRBV5-1	TRBJ2-7	13	NA	CASSLGTGYEQYF	TGCGCCAGCAGCTTGGGAACCGGCTACGAGCAGTACTTC
TRBD1	TRBV11-2	TRBJ2-1	16	NA	CASSPPGQGAYNEQFF	TGTGCCAGCAGCCCGCCGGGACAGGGGGCGTACAATGAGCAGTTCTTC
TRBD1	TRBV2	TRBJ2-7	14	NA	CASSETGGLYEQYF	TGTGCCAGCAGTGAAACAGGGGGCCTCTACGAGCAGTACTTC
NA	TRBV19	TRBJ1-2	15	NA	CASSMNWDMDYGYTF	TGTGCCAGTAGTATGAATTGGGACATGGACTATGGCTACACCTTC
TRBD2	TRBV5-1	TRBJ2-7	16	NA	CASSRPSGPEGTEQYF	TGCGCCAGCAGCCGTCCTAGCGGCCCGGAGGGTACCGAGCAGTACTTC
TRBD1	TRBV18	TRBJ1-5	14	NA	CASSRDRNNQPQHF	TGTGCCAGCTCTCGGGACAGGAACAATCAGCCCCAGCATTTT
TRBD2	TRBV4-1	TRBJ2-1	13	NA	CASSPGTSGTQFF	TGCGCCAGCAGCCCCGGGACTAGCGGAACCCAGTTCTTC